This TCR beta chain came from a study of graft-versus-host responses after intestinal transplantation. This CDR3 is built from 14 residues. Here immunoSEQ multiplex PCR was the method, and the copy in TCRdb shows in-frame clones only, minus some. There are tens of thousands of clones in the sample; over 85% occur only once, and about 5.9% lies in the top ten. The source is a human patient who received an intestinal transplant, so some T cells may come from the graft donor. Material: PBMCs, obtained 786 days after a first intestinal transplant, on the day of a second. The gene calls are TRBV21-1 and TRBJ2-7. TRBV21-1 is annotated as a pseudogene. DNA for the CDR3: TGTGCCAGCAGCAAGCGACGGAACTCCTACGAGCAGTACTTC. This codes for CASSKRRNSYEQYF.